These 17 T cell receptor beta chains originate from one sample sequenced in a study of shared clonotypes between healthy human individuals. Clones were read by immunoSEQ multiplex PCR, and TCRdb kept only the in-frame ones, dropping some. The sample lists nearly 1,000,000 clones, about three quarters seen once, with over 1.3% in the top ten. Sequenced sample: memory CD4+ T cells sorted from blood. Subset here: CD45RA-negative fraction. Receptor source: a man younger than 35 in good health.

The CDR3 spells CASSLADRGHTEAFF. CDR3 DNA: TGTGCCAGCAGCTTAGCGGACAGGGGGCACACTGAAGCTTTCTTT. The chain uses TRBV7-9 and TRBJ1-1; 11 bases align to TRBD1. Germline values: CDR1 SEHNR, CDR2 FQNEAQ (reference sequence). This CDR3 spans 15 amino acids. After removal of 0 bases from V and 3 bases from J, the junction contained 0 bases not matched to a gene.

This clone showed up many times. This rearrangement joins TRBV7-8 to TRBJ2-1; D unclear. CDR1 is SGHVS, CDR2 FQNEAQ, per germline. The CDR3 covers 13 residues. V lost 4 bases to trimming and J lost 6 bases, with 10 bases between them. The CDR3 DNA reads TGTGCCAGCAGCTCCCGGGTAGGCAATGAGCAGTTCTTC. It codes for CASSSRVGNEQFF.

The DNA of the CDR3 is TGCAGCGTTGAAAAGGATCTCAGGACACGCACGCAGTATTTT. This translates into CSVEKDLRTRTQYF. V is TRBV29-1 and J is TRBJ2-3; weak D call: TRBD1 (5 bases). V lost 2 bases, J lost 9 bases, and 18 bases lay in between. The CDR3 is made up of 14 amino acids. The germline V gene encodes CDR1 SQVTM and CDR2 ANQGSEA.

The DNA of the CDR3 is TGTGCCAGCAGCTTAGGGGACAGGGAAGAGACCCAGTACTTC. It encodes CASSLGDREETQYF. This chain connects TRBV7-9 to TRBJ2-5, with 9 positions matching TRBD1. Germline V CDR1 and CDR2: SEHNR, FQNEAQ (reference sequence). V was pared by 1 base and J by 3 bases, with 0 bases of the junction left unmatched. This CDR3 has 14 amino acids.

This chain joins TRBV15 and TRBJ2-5; D not certain. The CDR3 is 13 residues long. The germline V gene has CDR1 LNHNV and CDR2 YYDKDF (reference sequence). V lost 0 bases and J lost 3, with 5 bases in between. Here the CDR3 reads CATSRDEKETQYF. CDR3 DNA: TGTGCCACCAGCAGAGATGAGAAAGAGACCCAGTACTTC.

Notes on this clone: This same CDR3 is encoded by further DNA sequences in the sample. The genes are TRBV25-1 and TRBJ1-2, with D uncertain. CDR3 length equals 12 residues. Germline V CDR1 and CDR2: MGHDK, SYGVNS. Trimming cost V 3 bases and J 1 base, with 3 bases left between them. CDR3 bases: TGTGCCAGCAGTGACAGTAACTATGGCTACACCTTC. It codes for CASSDSNYGYTF.

This sequence joins TRBV7-2 and TRBJ2-1, with D possibly matching TRBD2 (6 bases). V lost 5 bases, J lost 5 bases, and 13 bases lay in between. This CDR3 has 14 residues. The V gene's germline CDR1 is SGHTA and CDR2 FQGNSA. The chain's CDR3 is CASSRGTADNEQFF. The DNA of the CDR3 is TGTGCCAGCAGCCGGGGGACCGCCGACAATGAGCAGTTCTTC.

The chain is built from TRBV6-1 and TRBJ2-5; D is perhaps TRBD2 (5 bases). CDR1 and CDR2 from the germline V gene are MNHNS and SASEGT. The CDR3 has 13 residues. Deletions cut 9 bases from V and 1 base from J, with 12 bases between. The CDR3: CASSLAFQETQYF. Here the CDR3 DNA reads TGTGCCAGTTCGTTAGCGTTCCAAGAGACCCAGTACTTC.

In nucleotides, the CDR3 is TGTGCCTGGAGGTTGGGTCCCAACACCGGGGAGCTGTTTTTT. Translation gives CAWRLGPNTGELFF. The chain couples TRBV30 to TRBJ2-2; no firm D call. Germline V gene lookup returns CDR1 GTSNPN and CDR2 SVGIG (reference sequence). The V end lost 3 bases, the J end lost 2 bases, and 10 bases lay between the germline ends. The CDR3 contains 14 residues.

This rearrangement joins TRBV19 to TRBJ1-5; 8 nucleotides agree with TRBD1. J gave up 2 bases and V 7 bases, and 10 bases lay outside the gene matches. The germline CDR1 and CDR2 sequences are LNHDA and SQIVND (reference sequence). CDR3 length: 16 residues. The DNA of the CDR3 is TGTGCCAGTATAAAAAAACAGGGGGTTCGCAATCAGCCCCAGCATTTT. Translating gives CASIKKQGVRNQPQHF.

A few counts support this clone. One end of the junction varies from germline; a read error may be responsible. The chain recombines TRBV2 with TRBJ2-4; D is undetermined. The CDR3 extends over 11 amino acids. Germline-derived CDR1 and CDR2 are SNHLY and FYNNEI. CDR3 DNA: TGTGCCAGCAGTGCAGGAATTGCCCAGTCTTTC. The encoded protein is CASSAGIAQSF.

The chain is built from TRBV7-2 and TRBJ2-7, with TRBD1 matching over 11 bases. Trimming cost V 2 bases and J 2 bases; bases outside gene matches: 2. Germline V gene data show CDR1 as SGHTA and CDR2 as FQGNSA. This CDR3 has 15 residues. CDR3 nucleotide sequence: TGTGCCAGCAGCTTAAGGGGACAGGGGGCCTACGAGCAGTACTTC. It is translated as CASSLRGQGAYEQYF.

This clone was detected only a few times. This chain links TRBV19 with TRBJ1-2; D might be TRBD1 (6 bases). Deletions cut 3 bases from V and 4 bases from J, with 18 bases between. The CDR3 loop spans 16 amino acids. Germline V gene sequence: CDR1 LNHDA, CDR2 SQIVND (reference sequence). The CDR3: CASSIGTPEGIYGYTF. The CDR3 DNA follows: TGTGCCAGTAGTATCGGGACACCCGAGGGCATCTATGGCTACACCTTC.

CDR3 nucleotide sequence: TGCGCCAGCAGCCAAATAGGCCCAGGGAGAAACACCGGGGAGCTGTTTTTT. Amino acid sequence: CASSQIGPGRNTGELFF. The V and J genes are TRBV4-1 and TRBJ2-2, with D possibly being TRBD1 or TRBD2 (5 bases each). Deletions cut 2 bases from V and 2 bases from J, with 15 bases between. This CDR3 is 17 amino acids long. Germline CDR1 and CDR2: MGHRA and YSYEKL.

The chain is built from TRBV6-6 and TRBJ1-1; no clear D. This CDR3 is built from 13 residues. V lost 4 bases and J lost 2, with 8 bases in between. The germline gives CDR1 MNHNY, CDR2 SVGAGI (reference sequence). CDR3 region: CASSSSGNTEAFF. CDR3 bases: TGTGCCAGCAGTTCGAGTGGTAACACTGAAGCTTTCTTT.

The gene calls are TRBV14 and TRBJ1-6; D unresolved. The germline CDR1 and CDR2 sequences are SGHDN and FVKESK. The germline V and J ends were trimmed by 3 bases and 6 bases, with 9 bases remaining between them. The CDR3 runs 14 residues. The CDR3 bases are TGTGCCAGCAGCCACTATACCCTTAATTCACCCCTCCACTTT. It codes for CASSHYTLNSPLHF.

This sequence joins TRBV7-6 and TRBJ1-6; D unclear. Per the germline V gene, CDR1 is SGHVS and CDR2 is FNYEAQ. Trimming stripped 5 bases from V and 7 bases from J, with 12 bases between. The CDR3 covers 14 residues. CDR3 coding DNA: TGTGCCAGCAGCACACAAGTAGGGAATTCACCCCTCCACTTT. It is translated as CASSTQVGNSPLHF.